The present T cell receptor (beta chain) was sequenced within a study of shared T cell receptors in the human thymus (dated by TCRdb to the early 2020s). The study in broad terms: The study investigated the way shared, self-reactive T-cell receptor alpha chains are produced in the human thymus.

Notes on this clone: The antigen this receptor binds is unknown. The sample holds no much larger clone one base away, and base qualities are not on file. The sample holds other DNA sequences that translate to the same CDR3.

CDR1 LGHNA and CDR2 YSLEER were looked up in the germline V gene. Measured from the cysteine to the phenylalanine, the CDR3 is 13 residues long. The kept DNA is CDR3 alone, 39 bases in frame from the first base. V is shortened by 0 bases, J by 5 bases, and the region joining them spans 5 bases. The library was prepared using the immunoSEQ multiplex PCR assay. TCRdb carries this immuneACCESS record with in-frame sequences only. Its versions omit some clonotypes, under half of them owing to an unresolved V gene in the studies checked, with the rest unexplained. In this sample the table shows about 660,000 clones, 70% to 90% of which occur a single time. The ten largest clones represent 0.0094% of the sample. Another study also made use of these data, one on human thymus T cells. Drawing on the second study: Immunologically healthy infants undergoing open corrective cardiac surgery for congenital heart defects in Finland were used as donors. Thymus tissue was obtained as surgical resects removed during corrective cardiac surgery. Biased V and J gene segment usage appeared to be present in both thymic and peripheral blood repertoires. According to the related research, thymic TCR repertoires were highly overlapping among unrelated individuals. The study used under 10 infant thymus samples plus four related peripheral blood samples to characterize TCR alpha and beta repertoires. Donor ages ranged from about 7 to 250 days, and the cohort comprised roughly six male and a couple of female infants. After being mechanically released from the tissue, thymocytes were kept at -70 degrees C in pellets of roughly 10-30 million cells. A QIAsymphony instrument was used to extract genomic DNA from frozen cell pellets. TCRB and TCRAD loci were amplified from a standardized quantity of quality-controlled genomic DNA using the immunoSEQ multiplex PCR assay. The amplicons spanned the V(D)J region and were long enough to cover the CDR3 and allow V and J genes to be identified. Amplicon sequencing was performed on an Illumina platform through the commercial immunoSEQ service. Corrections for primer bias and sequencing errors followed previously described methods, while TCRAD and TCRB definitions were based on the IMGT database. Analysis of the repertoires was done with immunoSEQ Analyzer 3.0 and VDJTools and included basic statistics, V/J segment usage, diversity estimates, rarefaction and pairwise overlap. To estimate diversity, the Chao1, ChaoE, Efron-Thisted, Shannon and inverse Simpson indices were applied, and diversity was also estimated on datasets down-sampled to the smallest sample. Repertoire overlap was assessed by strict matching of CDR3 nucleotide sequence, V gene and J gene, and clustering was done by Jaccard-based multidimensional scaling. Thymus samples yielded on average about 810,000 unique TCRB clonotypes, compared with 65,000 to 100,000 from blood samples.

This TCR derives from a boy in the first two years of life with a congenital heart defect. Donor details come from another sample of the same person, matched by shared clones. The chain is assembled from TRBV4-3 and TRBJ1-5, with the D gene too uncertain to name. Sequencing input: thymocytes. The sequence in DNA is TGCGCCAGCAGCCAAGACCGGGATCAGCCCCAGCATTTT. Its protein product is CASSQDRDQPQHF.